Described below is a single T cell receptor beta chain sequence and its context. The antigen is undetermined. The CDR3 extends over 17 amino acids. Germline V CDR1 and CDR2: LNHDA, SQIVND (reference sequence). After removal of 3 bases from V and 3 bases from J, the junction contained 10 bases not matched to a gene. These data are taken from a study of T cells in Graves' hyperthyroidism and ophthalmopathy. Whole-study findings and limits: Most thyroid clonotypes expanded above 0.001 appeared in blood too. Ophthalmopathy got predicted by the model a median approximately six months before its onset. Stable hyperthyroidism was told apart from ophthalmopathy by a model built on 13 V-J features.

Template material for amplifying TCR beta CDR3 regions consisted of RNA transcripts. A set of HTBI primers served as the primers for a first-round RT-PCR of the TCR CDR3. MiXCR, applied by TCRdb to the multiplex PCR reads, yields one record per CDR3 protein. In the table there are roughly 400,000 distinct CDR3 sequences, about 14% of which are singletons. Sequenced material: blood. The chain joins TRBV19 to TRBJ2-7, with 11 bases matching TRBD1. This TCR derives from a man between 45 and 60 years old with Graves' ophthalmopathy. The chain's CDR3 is CASSMLAGQGDFYEQYF. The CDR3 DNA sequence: TGTGCCAGTAGTATGTTGGCGGGACAGGGGGACTTCTACGAGCAGTACTTC.